Below, 18 T cell receptor beta chains from the same sample are listed, as sequenced in a study of blood T cell repertoires in COVID-19. The table came from immunoSEQ multiplex PCR; TCRdb's copy has only in-frame clones and leaves some out. The repertoire holds some 59,000 clones, with approximately 80% as singletons. The sample taken for sequencing was peripheral blood. The receptors derive from a man at least 80 years old with active or convalescent COVID-19.

This sequence joins TRBV5-4 and TRBJ2-3; TRBD2 might be the D (7 bases). Trimming left V 0 bases short and J 2 bases short, with 16 bases between. Germline-derived CDR1 and CDR2 are SGHNT and YYREEE (reference sequence). This CDR3 has 17 amino acids. DNA for the CDR3: TGTGCCAGCAGCTTGGGGGGGCTAGCGGAGTACACAGATACGCAGTATTTT. It translates to CASSLGGLAEYTDTQYF.

J is TRBJ1-6 and V is TRBV3-1 (or the pseudogene TRBV3-2); 8 nucleotides line up with TRBD1. Germline CDR1 LGHDT, CDR2 YNNKEL (reference sequence). The CDR3 extends over 15 amino acids. Losses at the gene ends were 3 bases for V and 6 bases for J; bases not matched to a gene: 4. CDR3 loop: CASSHGDRFNSPLHF. In DNA, the CDR3 is TGTGCCAGCAGCCACGGGGACAGGTTTAATTCACCCCTCCACTTT.

This chain connects TRBV11-2 to TRBJ2-7; 8 bases map to TRBD1. The CDR3 contains 14 residues. The V gene's germline CDR1 is SGHAT and CDR2 FQNNGV. The V segment lost 1 base and the J segment 1 base; nucleotides outside the gene matches: 0. As DNA, the CDR3 is TGTGCCAGCAGCTTAGGGGACAGGTCCTACGAGCAGTACTTC. Translating gives CASSLGDRSYEQYF.

The J gene is TRBJ2-1, the V gene TRBV7-2; 11 bases are shared with TRBD2. The V gene end was trimmed by 4 bases and the J gene end by 9 bases; junction bases not matched to a gene: 5. The CDR3 has 14 residues. From germline, CDR1 is SGHTA and CDR2 FQGNSA. CDR3 in amino acids: CASSSKGTSGEQFF. The CDR3 DNA sequence: TGTGCCAGCAGCTCAAAAGGGACTAGCGGTGAGCAGTTCTTC.

The CDR3 is CASSMVQDPYEQYF. CDR3 nucleotide sequence: TGTGCCAGTAGTATGGTACAGGACCCCTACGAGCAGTACTTC. This chain uses TRBV19 with TRBJ2-7; D is possibly TRBD1 (5 bases). This CDR3 region has 14 residues. CDR1 and CDR2 (germline): LNHDA, SQIVND (reference sequence). The V gene lost 3 bases and the J gene lost 2 bases, with 11 bases spanning the gap. Full variable domain (outside the CDR3, taken from reference TRBV19 and TRBJ2-7): DGGITQSPKYLFRKEGQNVTLSCEQNLNHDAMYWYRQDPGQGLRLIYYSQIVNDFQKGDIAEGYSVSREKKESFPLTVTSAQKNPTAFYLCASSMVQDPYEQYFGPGTRLTVT.

This clone has just a few counts. The chain couples TRBV3-1 (or the pseudogene TRBV3-2) to TRBJ1-2; TRBD1 matches 8 bases. V was pared by 2 bases and J by 8 bases, with 10 bases of the junction left unmatched. The CDR3 runs to 15 residues. In germline, CDR1 is LGHDT, CDR2 YNNKEL (reference sequence). CDR3 sequence reads: CASSQRQGLSSGYTF. CDR3 bases: TGTGCCAGCAGCCAACGACAGGGGCTAAGTAGCGGCTACACCTTC.

The CDR3 sequence is CASSFLDIQYF. The CDR3, as DNA: TGTGCCAGCAGTTTTTTAGATATCCAGTACTTC. This sequence joins TRBV28 and TRBJ2-7; D remains ambiguous. The CDR3 is made up of 11 amino acids. Trimming took off 3 bases at V and 10 bases at J, with 10 bases between the two ends. Germline CDR1 is MDHEN and CDR2 is SYDVKM.

The genes are TRBV4-1 and TRBJ1-2, with a weak D call TRBD1 (6 bases). Looked up from germline, CDR1 is MGHRA and CDR2 is YSYEKL. This CDR3 spans 15 amino acids. V was cut by 1 base and J by 8 bases, with 17 bases left in between. The CDR3 DNA reads as TGCGCCAGCAGCCAAGTGGGGATGGGGGCCGGAGGCTACACCTTC. Amino acids: CASSQVGMGAGGYTF.

In the case of this clone: The same CDR3 also results from other DNA sequences found in this sample. V and J are TRBV2 and TRBJ2-7, with D uncertain. The CDR3 extends over 12 amino acids. V lost 5 bases and J lost 0, with 5 bases in between. The germline CDR1 and CDR2 sequences are SNHLY and FYNNEI. The CDR3 DNA reads as TGTGCCAGCAGTACAAGCTCCTACGAGCAGTACTTC. This gives the protein CASSTSSYEQYF.

This chain joins TRBV6-5 and TRBJ1-6; the D is unclear. Germline CDR1 and CDR2: MNHEY and SVGAGI. V was pared by 0 bases and J by 0 bases, with 6 bases between. This CDR3 is 16 amino acids long. CDR3 nucleotides: TGTGCCAGCAGTTACTCTGAGGTCTCCTATAATTCACCCCTCCACTTT. It codes for CASSYSEVSYNSPLHF.

The count of this clone is one. The chain is built from TRBV10-3 and TRBJ1-2; no clear D gene. Germline V gene sequence: CDR1 ENHRY, CDR2 SYGVKD. This CDR3 is 14 amino acids long. V was clipped by 0 bases and J by 3 bases, with 8 bases between them. The CDR3 region is CAISESTGDYGYTF. Written as DNA, the CDR3 is TGTGCCATCAGTGAGTCGACCGGGGACTATGGCTACACCTTC.

The chain employs TRBV19 and TRBJ2-2; the D gene is possibly TRBD1 (5 bases). Germline V lookup: CDR1 LNHDA, CDR2 SQIVND (reference sequence). The CDR3 totals 17 residues. Trimming stripped 5 bases from V and 3 bases from J, with 19 bases between. The CDR3 sequence: CASSLVRKRTYTGELFF. CDR3 in DNA: TGTGCCAGTAGTCTGGTCAGAAAGAGGACATACACCGGGGAGCTGTTTTTT.

The rearrangement links TRBV30 to TRBJ1-1; D is unresolved. The germline V and J ends were trimmed by 2 bases and 8 bases, with 9 bases remaining between them. From germline, CDR1 is GTSNPN and CDR2 SVGIG (reference sequence). CDR3 size: 11 residues. In DNA, the CDR3 is TGTGCCTGGAGTAGACTAAGGGAAGCTTTCTTT. Its translation: CAWSRLREAFF.

This clone was recorded once. The gene calls are TRBV30 and TRBJ1-3; D is perhaps TRBD1 (5 bases). V lost 4 bases and J lost 4, with 11 bases in between. Germline V gene lookup returns CDR1 GTSNPN and CDR2 SVGIG (reference sequence). The CDR3 length is 13 residues. CDR3 bases: TGTGCCTGGAATCAGGGAGGGGGAAACACCATATATTTT. Protein product: CAWNQGGGNTIYF.

The V and J genes are TRBV7-3 and TRBJ1-2; TRBD1 aligns across 9 bases. The trim removed 4 bases at V and 6 bases at J, leaving 9 bases unmatched. This CDR3 has 15 amino acids. The germline CDR1 and CDR2 sequences are SGHTA and FQGTGA. CDR3 sequence (DNA): TGTGCCAGCAGCTCGAAACAGGGGGCTTCAGATGGCTACACCTTC. It is translated as CASSSKQGASDGYTF. Based on the CDR3 plus reference TRBV7-3 and TRBJ1-2, the full variable domain is GAGVSQTPSNKVTEKGKYVELRCDPISGHTALYWYRQSLGQGPEFLIYFQGTGAADDSGLPNDRFFAVRPEGSVSTLKIQRTERGDSAVYLCASSSKQGASDGYTFGSGTRLTVV.

This clone was seen a handful of times. The J gene is TRBJ2-7, the V gene TRBV28; TRBD1 matches at 7 bases. CDR1 MDHEN and CDR2 SYDVKM come from the germline V gene. The CDR3 contains 13 residues. The V gene end was trimmed by 5 bases and the J gene end by 4 bases; junction bases not matched to a gene: 5. The CDR3 sequence is CASSIRGKYEQYF. The CDR3 nucleotides read TGTGCCAGCAGTATCAGGGGGAAGTACGAGCAGTACTTC.

The rearrangement uses TRBV28 and TRBJ1-1; D gene unclear. The CDR3 is 15 residues long. CDR1 MDHEN and CDR2 SYDVKM come from the germline V gene. V lost 7 bases to trimming and J lost 1 base, with 16 bases between them. CDR3 protein: CASTARRVPNTEAFF. The CDR3 DNA reads TGTGCCAGCACCGCCCGGAGGGTCCCGAACACTGAAGCTTTCTTT.

The rearrangement links TRBV23-1 to TRBJ1-1, with 9 nucleotides matching TRBD1. TRBV23-1 is classed as an ORF, of uncertain function. The CDR3 runs to 17 residues. With 1 base clipped from V and 3 bases from J, the junction kept 9 bases outside the gene matches. The chain's CDR3 is CASSQYVTGGEDTEAFF. The CDR3, as DNA: TGCGCCAGCAGTCAATATGTTACAGGGGGCGAGGACACTGAAGCTTTCTTT.